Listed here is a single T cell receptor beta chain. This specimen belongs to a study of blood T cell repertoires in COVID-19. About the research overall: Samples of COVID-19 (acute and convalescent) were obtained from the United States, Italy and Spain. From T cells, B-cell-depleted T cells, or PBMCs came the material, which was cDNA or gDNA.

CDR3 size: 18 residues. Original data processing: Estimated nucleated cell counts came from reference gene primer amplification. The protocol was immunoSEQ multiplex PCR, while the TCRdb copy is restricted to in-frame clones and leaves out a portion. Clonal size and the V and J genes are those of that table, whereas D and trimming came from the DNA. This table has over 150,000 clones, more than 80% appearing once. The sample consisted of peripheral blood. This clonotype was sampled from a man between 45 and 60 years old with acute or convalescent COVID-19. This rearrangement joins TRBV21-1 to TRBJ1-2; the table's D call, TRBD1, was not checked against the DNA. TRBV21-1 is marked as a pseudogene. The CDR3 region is CASSKGVVETGLGYGYTF. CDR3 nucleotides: TGTGCCAGCAGCAAAGGCGTGGTGGAGACAGGGTTGGGCTATGGCTACACCTTC.